Listed below are T cell receptor beta chains from one sample, sequenced in a study of shared clonotypes between healthy human individuals. Clones were sequenced by immunoSEQ multiplex PCR, and TCRdb holds only the in-frame ones, with some missing. In the table there are 550,000 to 750,000 clones, around 95% of which are singletons. The specimen was naive CD8+ T cells sorted from blood. The source is a woman under 40 in good health. Both conserved end residues are part of each CDR3. D genes are given only for firm matches. For some rows the clone size is stated as once, few or many, or as a class when expanded; others skip it.

V gene	D gene	J gene	clone size	CDR3 protein	CDR3 DNA
TRBV9	-	TRBJ1-2	-	CASSSTSTGGYTF	TGTGCCAGCAGCTCAACGTCAACGGGGGGCTACACCTTC
TRBV19	TRBD2	TRBJ2-1	-	CASSPLRREASNEQFF	TGTGCCAGTAGTCCATTACGGCGGGAGGCCTCAAATGAGCAGTTCTTC
TRBV29-1	TRBD1	TRBJ1-1	-	CSVWRDSENTEAFF	TGCAGCGTATGGCGGGACAGCGAAAACACTGAAGCTTTCTTT
TRBV21-1	-	TRBJ2-7	-	CASSKLGQGTPFSYEQYF	TGTGCCAGCAGCAAATTAGGACAGGGCACTCCCTTCTCCTACGAGCAGTACTTC
TRBV30	-	TRBJ2-3	-	CAWIQANTQYF	TGTGCCTGGATCCAGGCAAATACGCAGTATTTT
TRBV11-2	-	TRBJ1-3	-	CASSLGLGGNTIYF	TGTGCCAGCAGCTTAGGGTTAGGTGGAAACACCATATATTTT
TRBV5-8	-	TRBJ2-1	-	CASSLGGSLGEQFF	TGTGCCAGCAGCTTAGGAGGCAGTCTAGGGGAGCAGTTCTTC
TRBV28	TRBD2	TRBJ2-3	-	CASSFLAGRADTQYF	TGTGCCAGCAGTTTTCTAGCGGGCCGGGCAGATACGCAGTATTTT
TRBV27	TRBD1	TRBJ1-2	once	CASSHGTADGYTF	TGTGCCAGCAGCCACGGGACAGCTGACGGCTACACCTTC
TRBV21-1	-	TRBJ2-2	-	CASIPRLAGGPGAGELFF	TGTGCCAGCATACCCAGGCTAGCGGGAGGGCCGGGGGCCGGGGAGCTGTTTTTT
TRBV4-1	TRBD2	TRBJ2-7	-	CASSRLAGVRDEQYF	TGCGCCAGCAGCCGACTAGCGGGAGTGAGGGACGAGCAGTACTTC
TRBV5-6	-	TRBJ2-5	-	CASSLGVVGREGTQYF	TGTGCCAGCAGCTTGGGGGTTGTGGGTCGAGAAGGGACCCAGTACTTC
TRBV6-5	-	TRBJ2-2	-	CASSYAGELFF	TGTGCCAGCAGTTACGCCGGGGAGCTGTTTTTT
TRBV7-8	-	TRBJ1-4	-	CASSLRGGEKLFF	TGTGCCAGCAGCTTACGGGGAGGGGAAAAACTGTTTTTT
TRBV19	-	TRBJ1-2	-	CASSIRGVYGYTF	TGTGCCAGTAGTATAAGGGGAGTTTATGGCTACACCTTC
TRBV27	TRBD1	TRBJ2-1	-	CASSSGQGHYNEQFF	TGTGCCAGCAGTTCGGGACAGGGACACTACAATGAGCAGTTCTTC
TRBV6-1	-	TRBJ2-4	-	CASSYRRAKNIQYF	TGTGCCAGCTCCTACAGGAGAGCCAAAAACATTCAGTACTTC
TRBV27	TRBD1	TRBJ2-7	-	CASSLTRTGPYEQYF	TGTGCCAGCAGCTTAACGCGGACAGGGCCATACGAGCAGTACTTC
TRBV5-6	-	TRBJ2-7	once	CASSLNSYEQYF	TGTGCCAGCAGCTTAAATTCCTACGAGCAGTACTTC
TRBV13	TRBD1	TRBJ1-1	-	CASSFGQGLNTEAFF	TGTGCCAGCAGCTTCGGACAGGGACTAAACACTGAAGCTTTCTTT
TRBV7-9	TRBD1	TRBJ2-7	-	CASSGSRDRGPYEQYF	TGTGCCAGCAGTGGATCCCGGGACAGGGGACCCTACGAGCAGTACTTC
TRBV27	-	TRBJ2-1	-	CASSHDRTVTSSYNEQFF	TGTGCCAGCAGTCATGACAGGACGGTAACAAGCTCCTACAATGAGCAGTTCTTC
TRBV27	TRBD1	TRBJ1-1	-	CASSYGTGGTEAFF	TGTGCCAGCAGCTACGGGACAGGGGGAACTGAAGCTTTCTTT
TRBV10-1	TRBD2	TRBJ2-1	-	CAKPGTSGRFF	TGCGCCAAACCCGGGACTAGCGGTCGGTTCTTC
TRBV5-6	-	TRBJ2-7	-	CASSGTAYEQYF	TGTGCCAGCAGTGGAACAGCCTACGAGCAGTACTTC
TRBV27	TRBD1	TRBJ2-7	-	CASSVTGGLLEQYF	TGTGCCAGCAGTGTGACAGGGGGCTTGCTCGAGCAGTACTTC
TRBV4-2	TRBD1	TRBJ1-1	-	CASSQGEGAEGHTEAFF	TGTGCCAGCAGCCAAGGGGAGGGGGCTGAGGGCCACACTGAAGCTTTCTTT
TRBV10-3	-	TRBJ2-7	-	CAASAGGDEQYF	TGTGCCGCGTCAGCCGGGGGCGACGAGCAGTACTTC
TRBV27	TRBD2	TRBJ2-1	-	CASSLNSLAVSNEQFF	TGTGCCAGCAGTTTAAATAGTCTAGCGGTTTCAAATGAGCAGTTCTTC
TRBV4-1	-	TRBJ1-1	-	CASSQVRAKLTEAFF	TGCGCCAGCAGCCAGGTTAGGGCCAAACTCACTGAAGCTTTCTTT
TRBV2	TRBD1	TRBJ1-1	-	CAVYGGTGGTEAFF	TGTGCCGTCTATGGCGGGACAGGGGGAACTGAAGCTTTCTTT
TRBV19	-	TRBJ1-1	-	CASSIDLKVARGNTEAFF	TGTGCCAGTAGTATAGATCTTAAAGTTGCCAGGGGGAACACTGAAGCTTTCTTT
TRBV6-1	TRBD2	TRBJ2-7	-	CASSEWTSGSYEQYF	TGTGCCAGCAGTGAATGGACTAGCGGGTCCTACGAGCAGTACTTC
TRBV28	TRBD2	TRBJ2-3	-	CASSSPGTRRGTDTQYF	TGTGCCAGCAGTTCCCCGGGGACTAGAAGGGGCACAGATACGCAGTATTTT
TRBV4-1	TRBD1	TRBJ2-7	-	CASSRDRGSSYEQYF	TGCGCCAGCAGTCGGGACAGGGGGTCCTCCTACGAGCAGTACTTC
TRBV14	-	TRBJ2-7	-	CASSQVQVAYEQYF	TGTGCCAGCAGCCAAGTACAGGTGGCGTACGAGCAGTACTTC
TRBV4-2	-	TRBJ2-2	-	CASSPTNAGELFF	TGTGCCAGCAGTCCGACTAATGCCGGGGAGCTGTTTTTT
TRBV7-9	-	TRBJ1-2	-	CASSLVPPLDGYGYTF	TGTGCCAGCAGCTTAGTTCCCCCCTTGGACGGTTATGGCTACACCTTC
TRBV5-6	TRBD2	TRBJ2-7	-	CASSLGGSTSGWYEQYF	TGTGCCAGCAGCTTGGGAGGTTCGACTAGCGGGTGGTACGAGCAGTACTTC
TRBV5-4	TRBD2	TRBJ2-7	-	CASSLGEGQTYEQYF	TGTGCCAGCAGCCTCGGGGAGGGTCAGACCTACGAGCAGTACTTC
TRBV4-2	-	TRBJ2-7	once	CASSQERNAYEQYF	TGTGCCAGCAGCCAAGAGCGGAACGCCTACGAGCAGTACTTC
TRBV28	-	TRBJ2-7	once	CASSFSRSGHEQYF	TGTGCCAGCAGTTTTTCCAGGTCCGGCCACGAGCAGTACTTC
TRBV2	-	TRBJ2-7	-	CASSGTHVGVGEQYF	TGTGCCAGCAGTGGGACACACGTGGGGGTGGGGGAGCAGTACTTC
TRBV15	TRBD2	TRBJ2-3	-	CATSRGLGSTDTQYF	TGTGCCACCAGCAGGGGACTAGGGAGCACAGATACGCAGTATTTT
TRBV27	TRBD2	TRBJ2-3	once	CASSFQAGGGVADTQYF	TGTGCCAGCAGCTTCCAAGCGGGAGGGGGGGTGGCAGATACGCAGTATTTT
TRBV5-5	-	TRBJ1-4	-	CASSPDSSNEKLFF	TGTGCCAGCAGCCCCGACAGTTCCAATGAAAAACTGTTTTTT
TRBV28	-	TRBJ2-3	-	CASSLSLDTQYF	TGTGCCAGCAGTTTAAGTCTGGATACGCAGTATTTT
TRBV7-6	TRBD2	TRBJ2-1	-	CASSAGESSYNEQFF	TGTGCCAGCAGTGCGGGAGAGAGCTCCTACAATGAGCAGTTCTTC
TRBV9	TRBD2	TRBJ2-5	once	CASSSRQAGGMETQYF	TGTGCCAGCAGTTCCAGGCAAGCGGGAGGGATGGAGACCCAGTACTTC